This T cell receptor beta chain was observed in a study of shared clonotypes between healthy human individuals. Across the study: With ages of 18 to 49, the donors were a couple of women and three men.

For each subset, genomic DNA was distributed in equal portions over several immunoSEQ plates. Assay: immunoSEQ multiplex PCR; the TCRdb copy retains only in-frame clones and omits some. The data contain about 1.5 million clones, approximately 97% of them singletons. Regarding the study as a whole: Rarefaction showed that sequencing of sorted subsets was incomplete (despite large depth).

V was clipped by 3 bases and J by 4 bases, with 9 bases between them. Germline CDR1 and CDR2: SGHTA and FQGNSA. CDR3 size: 13 residues. Of note for this clone: Its specificity is unknown.

Sequencing was done on a sample of naive CD4+ T cells sorted from blood. Sample subset: CD45RA+ positively selected. V gene TRBV7-2 combines with J gene TRBJ1-1; D gene uncertain. The sequence was obtained from a man aged 30 to 45 in good health. In DNA, the CDR3 is TGTGCCAGCAGCTTGAGGGTCGGCACTGAAGCTTTCTTT. It yields the protein CASSLRVGTEAFF.